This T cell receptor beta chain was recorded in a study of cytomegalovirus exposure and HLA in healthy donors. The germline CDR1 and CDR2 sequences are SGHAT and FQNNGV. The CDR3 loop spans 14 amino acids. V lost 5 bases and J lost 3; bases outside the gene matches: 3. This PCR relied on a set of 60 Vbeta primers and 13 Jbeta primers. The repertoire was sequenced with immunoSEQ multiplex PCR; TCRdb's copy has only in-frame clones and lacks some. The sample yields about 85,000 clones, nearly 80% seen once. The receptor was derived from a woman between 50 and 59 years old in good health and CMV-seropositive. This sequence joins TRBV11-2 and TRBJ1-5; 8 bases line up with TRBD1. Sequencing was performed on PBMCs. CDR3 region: CASSMTGDNQPQHF. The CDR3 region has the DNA TGTGCCAGCAGCATGACAGGGGACAATCAGCCCCAGCATTTT.